The rows below give T cell receptor beta chains drawn from one sample of a study of blood T cell repertoires in COVID-19. The data were produced by immunoSEQ multiplex PCR, yet TCRdb's version contains in-frame clones alone and is incomplete. This sample has roughly 280,000 clones, with about 87% found just once. The sample taken for sequencing was PBMCs or T cells enriched from blood (not recorded which). Source of these receptors: a woman between 50 and 59 years old who had recovered from COVID-19. CDR3s include the opening cysteine and the closing phenylalanine or tryptophan. D genes are given only for firm matches. Size is stated for part of the rows, as once, few or many counts, or as a class when the clone is expanded.

D	size	V	J	DNA	CDR3
-	-	TRBV7-9	TRBJ1-1	TGTGCCAGCAGCCAGGGCGGGGGGAATGAAGCTTTCTTT	CASSQGGGNEAFF
TRBD1	-	TRBV28	TRBJ1-1	TGTGCCAGCAGTTCACCGGGACAGGGTACGGGAACTGAAGCTTTCTTT	CASSSPGQGTGTEAFF
-	few	TRBV18	TRBJ2-2	TGTGCCAGCTCACCAAGAGCGAACACCGGGGAGCTGTTTTTT	CASSPRANTGELFF
-	-	TRBV30	TRBJ1-6	TGTGCCTGGAACAAACAGGGTAATTCACCCCTCCACTTT	CAWNKQGNSPLHF
-	-	TRBV6-5	TRBJ1-6	TGTGCCAGCATTCCCGGGGAATATAATTCACCCCTCCACTTT	CASIPGEYNSPLHF
TRBD1	-	TRBV15	TRBJ1-1	TGTGCCACCAGCGTGACAGGGAGCGGCACTGAAGCTTTCTTT	CATSVTGSGTEAFF
TRBD1	-	TRBV7-8	TRBJ2-7	TGTGCCAGCAGTCGCGACAGGGGGCGCCTCGAGCAGTACTTC	CASSRDRGRLEQYF
-	-	TRBV6-5	TRBJ2-5	TGTGCCAGCAGTTACACAATTCAGCAAGAGACCCAGTACTTC	CASSYTIQQETQYF
TRBD1	-	TRBV28	TRBJ1-1	TGTGCCAGCAGTCAATACGGGACAGGGGCGGGCACTGAAGCTTTCTTT	CASSQYGTGAGTEAFF
-	-	TRBV25-1	TRBJ1-1	TGTGCCAGCAGTGAATATCTAACATCGGGCACTGAAGCTTTCTTT	CASSEYLTSGTEAFF
TRBD1	-	TRBV20-1	TRBJ2-2	TGCAGTGCTAGTCAACAGGGGGCGCAAACCGGGGAGCTGTTTTTT	CSASQQGAQTGELFF
TRBD2	-	TRBV30	TRBJ2-1	TGTGCCTGGACCGGGACTAGCGGCTACAATGAGCAGTTCTTC	CAWTGTSGYNEQFF
-	once	TRBV7-8	TRBJ2-3	TGTGCCAGCAGCGCAGCTGGACCGACAGATCTAAGCACAGATACGCAGTATTTT	CASSAAGPTDLSTDTQYF
-	-	TRBV2	TRBJ2-1	TGTGCCAGCAGTGATGGGCTAAGCTCCTACAATGAGCAGTTCTTC	CASSDGLSSYNEQFF
-	few	TRBV30	TRBJ1-1	TGTGCCTGGAGTGAGTATAGGAGGAACACTGAAGCTTTCTTT	CAWSEYRRNTEAFF
TRBD1	-	TRBV28	TRBJ1-2	TGTGCCAGCAGTTCTCATTCCGGGACAGGGGGTGCAGGTGGCTACACCTTC	CASSSHSGTGGAGGYTF
-	once	TRBV30	TRBJ2-5	TGTGCCTGGAGTTCTGGAGGAATCCAAGAGACCCAGTACTTC	CAWSSGGIQETQYF
TRBD1	-	TRBV5-1	TRBJ1-1	TGCGCCAGCAGCTTGAGGAGTGGACAGGGAGGGAACACTGAAGCTTTCTTT	CASSLRSGQGGNTEAFF
-	-	TRBV6-2/TRBV6-3	TRBJ2-1	TGTGCCAGCAGTTACATCTCGGGGCAGTTCTTC	CASSYISGQFF
TRBD1	few	TRBV6-6	TRBJ1-4	TGTGCCAGCAGTCGAAGCCGGACAGGGGGCGGTGAAAAACTGTTTTTT	CASSRSRTGGGEKLFF
TRBD1	few	TRBV9	TRBJ1-5	TGTGCCAGCAGCGAGGACAGGGGGACCAATCAGCCCCAGCATTTT	CASSEDRGTNQPQHF
TRBD2	-	TRBV3-1/TRBV3-2	TRBJ2-5	TGTGCCAGCAGCCAGGGGGGACTAGCGGGAGGGGACCAGTACTTC	CASSQGGLAGGDQYF
TRBD2	-	TRBV6-1	TRBJ2-7	TGTGCCAGCAGTGAAATGGGACTAGCGGCCCCCGGGTACTTC	CASSEMGLAAPGYF
TRBD2	-	TRBV6-2/TRBV6-3	TRBJ2-7	TGTGCCAGCAGCTGGACTAGCGGGAGGCGCTACGAGCAGTACTTC	CASSWTSGRRYEQYF
-	-	TRBV15	TRBJ2-1	TGTGCCACCAGCAGAGGAGGCGCTAGCAGGAGTGAGCAGTTCTTC	CATSRGGASRSEQFF
-	-	TRBV4-2	TRBJ1-2	TGTGCCAGCAGCCCCAGCTCCGGGGGTTATGGCTACACCTTC	CASSPSSGGYGYTF
TRBD2	once	TRBV24-1	TRBJ2-3	TGTGCCACCAGTGCCGCTAGCGGGAGGGCCGGAGATACGCAGTATTTT	CATSAASGRAGDTQYF